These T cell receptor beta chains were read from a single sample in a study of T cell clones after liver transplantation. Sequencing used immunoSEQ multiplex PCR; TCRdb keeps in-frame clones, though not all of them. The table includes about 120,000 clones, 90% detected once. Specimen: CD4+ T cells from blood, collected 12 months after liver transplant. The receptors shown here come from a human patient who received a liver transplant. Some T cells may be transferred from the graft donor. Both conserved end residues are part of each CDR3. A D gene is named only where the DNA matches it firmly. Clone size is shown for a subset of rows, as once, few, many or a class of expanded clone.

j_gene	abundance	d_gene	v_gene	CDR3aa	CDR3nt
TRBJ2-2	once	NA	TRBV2	CASSEFGGSRAGELFF	TGTGCCAGCAGTGAATTTGGAGGGAGCCGGGCCGGGGAGCTGTTTTTT
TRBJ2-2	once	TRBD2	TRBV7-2	CAGTGSGSVTGELFF	TGTGCCGGTACCGGGAGCGGGAGTGTAACCGGGGAGCTGTTTTTT
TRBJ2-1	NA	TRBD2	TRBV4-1	CASSPFVTSGKDNEQFF	TGCGCCAGCAGCCCTTTTGTGACTAGCGGGAAAGACAATGAGCAGTTCTTC
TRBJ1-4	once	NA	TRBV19	CASSSRTNEKLFF	TGTGCCAGTAGTAGCAGGACTAATGAAAAACTGTTTTTT
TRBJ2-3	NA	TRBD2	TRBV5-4	CASSKPGLAGGGDTQYF	TGTGCCAGCAGCAAACCGGGACTAGCGGGAGGGGGAGATACGCAGTATTTT
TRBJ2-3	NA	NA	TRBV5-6	CASSLKANTDTQYF	TGTGCCAGCAGCTTAAAGGCGAACACAGATACGCAGTATTTT
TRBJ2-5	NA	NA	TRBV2	CASSEDTVRSGETQYF	TGTGCCAGCAGTGAAGATACAGTCCGTTCCGGAGAGACCCAGTACTTC
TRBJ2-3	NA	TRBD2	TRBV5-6	CASSSPTLGRGTDTQYF	TGTGCCAGCAGCTCACCAACCCTCGGGAGGGGGACAGATACGCAGTATTTT
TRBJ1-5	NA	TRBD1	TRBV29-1	CSVPGGPPQHF	TGCAGCGTTCCAGGGGGACCGCCCCAGCATTTT
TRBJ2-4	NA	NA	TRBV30	CAWTGQVGNIQYF	TGTGCCTGGACAGGGCAGGTTGGGAACATTCAGTACTTC
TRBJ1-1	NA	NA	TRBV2	CASTGQGTEAFF	TGTGCCAGCACAGGCCAAGGCACTGAAGCTTTCTTT
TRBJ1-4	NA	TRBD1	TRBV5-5	CASGQGQGREKLFF	TGTGCCAGCGGACAAGGACAGGGTCGGGAAAAACTGTTTTTT
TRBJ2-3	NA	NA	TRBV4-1	CASSQVYSQADTQYF	TGCGCCAGCAGCCAAGTTTACTCGCAGGCAGATACGCAGTATTTT
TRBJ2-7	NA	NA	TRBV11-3	CASSLGGKGGYEQYF	TGTGCCAGCAGCTTAGGGGGAAAAGGAGGTTACGAGCAGTACTTC
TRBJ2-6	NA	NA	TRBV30	CAWSVGANVLTF	TGTGCCTGGAGTGTCGGGGCCAACGTCCTGACTTTC
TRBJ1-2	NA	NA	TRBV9	CASSTSTNGYTF	TGTGCCAGCAGCACGTCCACGAATGGCTACACCTTC
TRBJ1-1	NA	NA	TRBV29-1	CSVARGLGTEAFF	TGCAGCGTTGCGCGGGGGCTGGGCACTGAAGCTTTCTTT
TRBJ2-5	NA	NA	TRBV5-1	CASSLDGLPGETQYF	TGCGCCAGCAGCTTGGATGGGCTACCGGGGGAGACCCAGTACTTC
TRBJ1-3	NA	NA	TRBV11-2	CASSLVVRPSSGNTIYF	TGTGCCAGCAGCTTAGTCGTCAGGCCAAGCTCTGGAAACACCATATATTTT
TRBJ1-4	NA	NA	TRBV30	CAWSVRGLPRANEKLFF	TGTGCCTGGAGTGTACGCGGACTCCCCCGGGCTAATGAAAAACTGTTTTTT
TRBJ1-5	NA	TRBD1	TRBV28	CASKPGQGANQPQHF	TGTGCCAGCAAGCCGGGACAGGGTGCCAATCAGCCCCAGCATTTT
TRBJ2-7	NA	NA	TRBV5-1	CASKTASRYEQYF	TGCGCCAGCAAGACAGCATCAAGGTACGAGCAGTACTTC
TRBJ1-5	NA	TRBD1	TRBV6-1	CASRTGDGYQPQHF	TGTGCCAGCCGCACAGGGGACGGATATCAGCCCCAGCATTTT
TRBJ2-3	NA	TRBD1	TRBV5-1	CASSRSDRGDTDTQYF	TGCGCCAGCAGCCGATCGGACAGGGGTGATACAGATACGCAGTATTTT
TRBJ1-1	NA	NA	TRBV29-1	CSVDLTPEAFF	TGCAGCGTTGATCTCACACCCGAAGCTTTCTTT
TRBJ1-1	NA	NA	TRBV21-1	CASSLVPGGGGTEAFF	TGTGCCAGCAGTCTTGTTCCAGGGGGTGGAGGCACTGAAGCTTTCTTT
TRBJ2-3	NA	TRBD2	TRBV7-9	CASSFATSGTDTQYF	TGTGCCAGCAGCTTCGCGACTAGCGGAACAGATACGCAGTATTTT
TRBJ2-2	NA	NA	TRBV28	CASSLGQRTGELFF	TGTGCCAGCAGTCTCGGCCAGAGGACCGGGGAGCTGTTTTTT
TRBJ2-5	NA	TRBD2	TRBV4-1	CASSQEASGGVTQYF	TGCGCCAGCAGCCAAGAGGCTAGCGGGGGGGTGACCCAGTACTTC
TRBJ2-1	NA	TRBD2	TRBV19	CASSIGPGGPYEQFF	TGTGCCAGTAGTATAGGTCCGGGAGGGCCGTATGAGCAGTTCTTC
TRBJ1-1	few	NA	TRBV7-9	CASSLAYRGRTEAFF	TGTGCCAGCAGCTTAGCGTACCGGGGCCGGACTGAAGCTTTCTTT
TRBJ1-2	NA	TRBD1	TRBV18	CASSPGQGSGYTF	TGTGCCAGCTCACCCGGACAGGGAAGTGGCTACACCTTC
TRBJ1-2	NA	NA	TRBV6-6	CASRLTVDGYTF	TGTGCCAGCCGGCTGACGGTGGATGGCTACACCTTC
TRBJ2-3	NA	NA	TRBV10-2	CASSEITQLARNTQYF	TGCGCCAGCAGTGAGATAACTCAACTCGCGAGAAATACGCAGTATTTT
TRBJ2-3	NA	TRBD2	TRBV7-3	CASSLWAGGHDTQYF	TGTGCCAGCAGCTTATGGGCGGGAGGGCACGATACGCAGTATTTT
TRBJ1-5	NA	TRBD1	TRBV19	CASRSGGLDNQPQHF	TGTGCCAGTAGATCAGGGGGTCTAGACAATCAGCCCCAGCATTTT
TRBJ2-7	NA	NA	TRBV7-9	CASSLETNEQYF	TGTGCCAGCAGCTTAGAGACAAACGAGCAGTACTTC
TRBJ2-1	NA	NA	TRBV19	CASSRTTRIDNEQFF	TGTGCCAGTAGTAGAACTACCCGGATAGACAATGAGCAGTTCTTC
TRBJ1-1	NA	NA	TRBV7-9	CASSLLQFKGNTEAFF	TGTGCCAGCAGCTTACTCCAGTTCAAGGGGAACACTGAAGCTTTCTTT
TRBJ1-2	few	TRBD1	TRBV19	CASSITGGYGYTF	TGTGCCAGTAGCATCACAGGGGGCTATGGCTACACCTTC
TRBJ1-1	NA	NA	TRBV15	CATSRDRGNTEAFF	TGTGCCACCAGCAGAGATAGGGGGAACACTGAAGCTTTCTTT
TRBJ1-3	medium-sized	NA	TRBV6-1	CASRGAGNSGNTIYF	TGTGCCAGCAGGGGGGCAGGGAACTCTGGAAACACCATATATTTT
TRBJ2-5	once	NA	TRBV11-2	CASSLGTRDRTQYF	TGTGCCAGCAGCTTAGGGACCCGCGACAGGACCCAGTACTTC
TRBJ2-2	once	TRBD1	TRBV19	CASSRGTGGTGELFF	TGTGCCAGTAGCCGTGGGACAGGGGGCACCGGGGAGCTGTTTTTT
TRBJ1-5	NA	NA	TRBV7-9	CASSRDNQPQHF	TGTGCCAGCAGCCGTGACAATCAGCCCCAGCATTTT
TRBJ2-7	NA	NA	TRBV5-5	CASSFDGPSYEQYF	TGTGCCAGCAGCTTCGACGGGCCCTCCTACGAGCAGTACTTC
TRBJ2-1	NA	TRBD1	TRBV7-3	CASSLGLQGSSYNEQFF	TGTGCCAGCAGCTTAGGCCTACAGGGGAGCTCCTACAATGAGCAGTTCTTC